A selection of T cell receptor beta chains follows, all from one sample in a study of T cell responses to AZD1222 COVID-19 vaccine. Clones were sequenced by immunoSEQ multiplex PCR, and TCRdb holds only the in-frame ones, with some missing. The sample has 150,000 to 200,000 clones; 94% are singletons. This sample comprised peripheral blood, obtained on day 0 of AZD1222 vaccination. These receptors were collected from an adult in good health. Each CDR3 is given with its conserved first and last residue. D genes are given only for firm matches. Clone size is stated in some rows and not others, as once, few, many or a class when expanded.

j_call v_call d_call cdr3_length clone_size cdr3_nt cdr3_aa
TRBJ2-7 TRBV29-1 TRBD2 15 - TGCAGCGTCCAACCCGGGACTAGCGGGCCCTACGAGCAGTACTTC CSVQPGTSGPYEQYF
TRBJ2-7 TRBV19 - 13 - TGTGCCAGTAGTATGACGGGCAATGACGAGCAGTACTTC CASSMTGNDEQYF
TRBJ1-5 TRBV19 - 16 - TGTGCCAGTAGTATAGAGGGAAGGGGGAGCAATCAGCCCCAGCATTTT CASSIEGRGSNQPQHF
TRBJ2-1 TRBV3-1/TRBV3-2 TRBD1 15 - TGTGCCAGCAGTCCCGGGACAGGGGGTTACAATGAGCAGTTCTTC CASSPGTGGYNEQFF
TRBJ1-5 TRBV3-1/TRBV3-2 - 13 - TGTGCCAGCAGCCTAACAGGGAATCAGCCCCAGCATTTT CASSLTGNQPQHF
TRBJ2-1 TRBV28 TRBD2 15 few TGTGCCAGCGGCGGGACGGGCGGGGGATACAATGAGCAGTTCTTC CASGGTGGGYNEQFF
TRBJ1-3 TRBV12-5 - 16 once TGTGCTAGTGGTTTGGGCGGGACTTCCTCTGGAAACACCATATATTTT CASGLGGTSSGNTIYF
TRBJ1-4 TRBV19 - 14 - TGTGCCAGTAGGAGGGAACCCACAGCAGAAAAACTGTTTTTT CASRREPTAEKLFF
TRBJ1-4 TRBV3-1/TRBV3-2 - 15 - TGTGCCAGCAGCCAAGAGGGCAGGGAGAGTGAAAAACTGTTTTTT CASSQEGRESEKLFF
TRBJ1-5 TRBV7-9 - 13 - TGTGCCAGCTCAAGGGGAAACAATCAGCCCCAGCATTTT CASSRGNNQPQHF
TRBJ1-2 TRBV28 - 17 once TGTGCCAGCAGTTTATTGAAAACAGGCCTACGACTGGATGGCTACACCTTC CASSLLKTGLRLDGYTF
TRBJ2-7 TRBV6-5 TRBD1 15 - TGTGCCAGCAGTTACTCGAACGGACAGGGCTACGAGCAGTACTTC CASSYSNGQGYEQYF
TRBJ2-7 TRBV29-1 - 11 - TGCAGCGTTGTACGGGACCACGAGCAGTACTTC CSVVRDHEQYF
TRBJ1-1 TRBV11-3 - 14 - TGTGCCAGCAGCTCCTCGGCCGGCTCGACCGAAGCTTTCTTT CASSSSAGSTEAFF
TRBJ2-7 TRBV20-1 - 11 - TGCAGTGCTAGACTTACCTACGAGCAGTACTTC CSARLTYEQYF
TRBJ1-5 TRBV28 - 17 - TGTGCCAGCAGTCTCCCCTGGGGAGGGGGTTACGGGCAGCCCCAGCATTTT CASSLPWGGGYGQPQHF
TRBJ2-2 TRBV2 TRBD2 14 - TGTGCCAGCAGTACCGGGACTAGCGCCCGGGAGCTGTTTTTT CASSTGTSARELFF
TRBJ2-7 TRBV28 TRBD1 15 - TGTGCCAGCAGTGTATACTCGGGACAGCTATACGAGCAGTACTTC CASSVYSGQLYEQYF
TRBJ1-2 TRBV2 - 13 - TGTGCCAGCAAACCCAGGGAGACCTATGGCTACACCTTC CASKPRETYGYTF
TRBJ1-5 TRBV6-4 - 14 - TGTGCCAGCAGTTTGTCTGGAGGCAATCAGCCCCAGCATTTT CASSLSGGNQPQHF
TRBJ2-7 TRBV11-2 - 16 - TGTGCCAGCAGACGGCCTAAACAGGGAAAAGGGTACGAGCAGTACTTC CASRRPKQGKGYEQYF
TRBJ1-5 TRBV12-3/TRBV12-4 - 13 - TGTGCCAGCAGTTTAAGGGTTAATCAGCCCCAGCATTTT CASSLRVNQPQHF
TRBJ2-2 TRBV3-1/TRBV3-2 TRBD2 18 - TGTGCCAGCAGCCCTTCCCGAGGGACTAGCGGGTGGACCGGGGAGCTGTTTTTT CASSPSRGTSGWTGELFF
TRBJ2-1 TRBV3-1/TRBV3-2 - 14 - TGTGCCAGCAGCCTTCGGGCTCCCATTAATGAGCAGTTCTTC CASSLRAPINEQFF
TRBJ1-5 TRBV10-3 - 12 - TGTGCCACCCGAGGGAGCAATCAGCCCCAGCATTTT CATRGSNQPQHF
TRBJ2-1 TRBV11-1 - 15 - TGTGCCAGCAGTTTCGACAGGAGCTCCTACAATGAGCAGTTCTTC CASSFDRSSYNEQFF
TRBJ2-3 TRBV9 - 13 - TGTGCCAGCAGCGTAGAATCGACAGATACGCAGTATTTT CASSVESTDTQYF
TRBJ1-6 TRBV5-1 TRBD1 16 - TGCGCCAGCAGCAATGGCGGGACAGAGATAATTTCACCCCTCCACTTT CASSNGGTEIISPLHF
TRBJ2-1 TRBV5-1 TRBD1 15 - TGCGCCAGCAGTGTTACAGGGGGGTCCTACAATGAGCAGTTCTTC CASSVTGGSYNEQFF
TRBJ2-5 TRBV5-1 TRBD1 14 - TGCGCCAGCAGCGGACAGGTGACCCAAGAGACCCAGTACTTC CASSGQVTQETQYF
TRBJ1-6 TRBV27 - 17 - TGTGCCAGCAGTTTATCGCAGGGGCGCTCCTATAATTCACCCCTCCACTTT CASSLSQGRSYNSPLHF
TRBJ1-3 TRBV4-1 - 13 - TGCGCCAGCAGCCCCCCCTCTGGAAACACCATATATTTT CASSPPSGNTIYF
TRBJ2-1 TRBV27 TRBD2 18 few TGTGCCAGCAGTTTATATAGCGGGAGGCCCGGCTCCTACAATGAGCAGTTCTTC CASSLYSGRPGSYNEQFF
TRBJ1-1 TRBV19 - 14 once TGTGCCAGTAGTTTTAGGCCCCGTGGCACTGAAGCTTTCTTT CASSFRPRGTEAFF
TRBJ2-7 TRBV11-2 - 16 - TGTGCCAGCAGCTCCACCTTGGGCCCTAAGGGGGACGAGCAGTACTTC CASSSTLGPKGDEQYF
TRBJ1-3 TRBV2 - 14 - TGTGCCAGCAGCTCGGACAGCGCTGGAAACACCATATATTTT CASSSDSAGNTIYF
TRBJ1-4 TRBV7-9 - 15 - TGTGCCAGCAGCACCCTGGGGGTTTCCAATGAAAAACTGTTTTTT CASSTLGVSNEKLFF